Each of the 27 T cell receptor beta chains below was sequenced from the same sample in a study of cytomegalovirus exposure and HLA in healthy donors. Vbeta (60) and Jbeta (13) primers were used in the PCR. Assay: immunoSEQ multiplex PCR; the TCRdb copy retains only in-frame clones and omits some. Here the sample spans about 100,000 clones, 76% being singletons. Material for sequencing was PBMCs. These receptors were collected from a woman in her sixties or seventies in good health and CMV-seropositive.

J is TRBJ2-2 and V is TRBV10-1; no reliable D call. Germline lookup yields CDR1 WNHNN and CDR2 SYGVQD (reference sequence). The CDR3 is 13 amino acids. Trimming stripped 10 bases from V and 3 bases from J, with 12 bases between. CDR3 protein: CATSSVDTGELFF. CDR3 sequence (DNA): TGCGCCACCTCTAGTGTGGACACCGGGGAGCTGTTTTTT.

The chain uses TRBV7-3 and TRBJ2-2; perhaps TRBD2 as D (6 bases). Germline V gives CDR1 SGHTA, CDR2 FQGTGA. The CDR3 extends over 14 amino acids. With 8 bases removed from V and 3 bases from J, the gap between germline ends came to 13 bases. DNA for the CDR3: TGTGCCAGCTCCGGGACGGGGGACACCGGGGAGCTGTTTTTT. Amino acid sequence: CASSGTGDTGELFF.

The rearrangement uses TRBV7-3 and TRBJ2-2, with 7 bases lining up with TRBD2. The V and J ends lost 6 bases and 6 bases, in that order; junction bases with no gene match: 7. Germline V CDR1 and CDR2: SGHTA, FQGTGA. This CDR3 spans 14 amino acids. In DNA form, the CDR3 reads TGTGCCAGCAGTCCGAGCGGGGCAGCCGGGGAGCTGTTTTTT. Protein: CASSPSGAAGELFF.

The chain carries TRBV7-9 and TRBJ2-1, with a possible D match to TRBD1 (6 bases). CDR1 and CDR2 (germline): SEHNR, FQNEAQ (reference sequence). Trimming cost V 1 base and J 7 bases, with 14 bases left between them. There are 15 residues in the CDR3. The CDR3 DNA follows: TGTGCCAGCAGCTTAGAACCGGGACATCAAAATGAGCAGTTCTTC. Encoded protein: CASSLEPGHQNEQFF.

V usage is TRBV5-4 and J usage is TRBJ2-5; D possibly corresponds to TRBD2 (5 bases). The end of the DNA aligns better with TRBJ2-7, so the J call may be wrong. Germline V lookup: CDR1 SGHNT, CDR2 YYREEE (reference sequence). This CDR3 spans 13 amino acids. This chain's CDR3 is CASSLGPRDEQYF. As DNA, the CDR3 is TGTGCCAGCAGCTTGGGACCGCGGGACGAGCAGTACTTC.

The chain recombines TRBV9 with TRBJ2-3, with TRBD2 matching 10 bases. The CDR3 totals 16 residues. The V gene's germline CDR1 is SGDLS and CDR2 YYNGEE. The V gene end was trimmed by 4 bases and the J gene end by 2 bases; junction bases not matched to a gene: 7. The chain's CDR3 is CASSPRTSGTTDTQYF. DNA of the CDR3: TGTGCCAGCAGCCCCCGAACTAGCGGGACCACAGATACGCAGTATTTT.

This chain uses TRBV9 with TRBJ2-3, with a tentative D call TRBD2 (6 bases). Germline values: CDR1 SGDLS, CDR2 YYNGEE. The CDR3 spans 17 residues. The V end was cut by 4 bases, the J end by 2 bases, with 20 bases between. In DNA form, the CDR3 reads TGTGCCAGCAGCAAGGCCGGCAATAGCGGTTACACAGATACGCAGTATTTT. This gives the protein CASSKAGNSGYTDTQYF.

CDR3 region: CASSGTGLGNTEAFF. CDR3 nucleotide sequence: TGTGCCAGCAGCGGGACAGGGTTAGGGAACACTGAAGCTTTCTTT. This chain uses TRBV6-1 with TRBJ1-1, with 9 bases fitting TRBD1. The CDR3 consists of 15 residues. The V gene's germline CDR1 is MNHNS and CDR2 SASEGT. Trimming removed 6 bases from V and 1 base from J; junction bases left unmatched: 6.

The chain uses TRBV6-1 and TRBJ2-1, with 8 bases fitting TRBD1. Trimming took 4 bases from V and 4 from J; bases not matched to a gene: 6. The CDR3 runs 15 residues. The germline CDR1 and CDR2 sequences are MNHNS and SASEGT. CDR3 nucleotides: TGTGCCAGCAGTGGACAGGGGACCCCTTACAATGAGCAGTTCTTC. Translation: CASSGQGTPYNEQFF.

The gene calls are TRBV7-6 and TRBJ1-1, with D unresolved. CDR1 is SGHVS and CDR2 is FNYEAQ in the germline V gene. The CDR3 is 13 residues long. V was clipped by 6 bases and J by 0 bases, with 8 bases between them. CDR3: CASSLTMNTEAFF. The CDR3 DNA sequence: TGTGCCAGCAGTCTTACTATGAACACTGAAGCTTTCTTT.

This clone was found once. The rearrangement links TRBV9 to TRBJ2-7; possible D gene TRBD1, 6 bases. The length of the CDR3 is 14 residues. Germline V CDR1 and CDR2: SGDLS, YYNGEE. Trimming took 0 bases from V and 2 from J, leaving 9 bases between them. CDR3 residues: CASSVDRAAYEQYF. The CDR3 DNA reads as TGTGCCAGCAGCGTAGACAGGGCCGCCTACGAGCAGTACTTC.

This chain connects TRBV9 to TRBJ2-1; D gene ambiguous. From germline, CDR1 is SGDLS and CDR2 YYNGEE. The CDR3 runs to 16 residues. Trimming removed 2 bases at V and 2 bases at J, with 14 bases between. CDR3 nucleotides: TGTGCCAGCAGCGTCTCGAGGAGCCGCGCCTACAATGAGCAGTTCTTC. As protein: CASSVSRSRAYNEQFF.

The genes are TRBV19 and TRBJ1-4; 8 positions match TRBD1. CDR1 and CDR2 (germline): LNHDA, SQIVND (reference sequence). The CDR3 has 17 residues. Trimming took 8 bases from V and 0 from J; bases not matched to a gene: 11. In DNA, the CDR3 is TGTGCCAGTCGCGGAACAGGGGGGTGGACAACTAATGAAAAACTGTTTTTT. This gives the protein CASRGTGGWTTNEKLFF.

This sequence joins TRBV13 and TRBJ2-5; TRBD2 is a possible D gene (6 bases). The DNA end favors TRBJ2-7, so the J call may be wrong. The CDR3 totals 14 residues. Germline V lookup: CDR1 PRHDT, CDR2 FYEKMQ (reference sequence). The DNA for the CDR3 is TGTGCCAGCAGCTCCCGGACTAAAAACTACGAGCAGTACTTC. Protein: CASSSRTKNYEQYF.

V usage is TRBV10-2 and J usage is TRBJ1-3; 7 bases align to TRBD1. This CDR3 has 14 residues. V dropped 7 bases and J dropped 1; count of bases not matched to a gene: 4. CDR1 and CDR2 from the germline V gene are WSHSY and SAAADI. The CDR3 region has the DNA TGCGCCAGCATAGGGGGCAGGTCTGGAAACACCATATATTTT. Amino acid sequence: CASIGGRSGNTIYF.

This clone appeared once. The chain joins TRBV9 to TRBJ2-2; a possible D gene is TRBD1 (6 bases). Germline V lookup: CDR1 SGDLS, CDR2 YYNGEE. CDR3 size: 17 residues. Trimming pared 3 bases from V and 3 bases from J, leaving 18 bases between. The CDR3 spells CASSGRRTGRDTGELFF. The CDR3 DNA is TGTGCCAGCAGCGGCCGAAGAACAGGGCGGGACACCGGGGAGCTGTTTTTT.

The V gene is TRBV27, the J gene TRBJ2-5, with 14 bases lining up with TRBD2. The CDR3 contains 16 residues. V was pared by 5 bases and J by 4 bases, with 6 bases of the junction left unmatched. The germline V gene has CDR1 MNHEY and CDR2 SMNVEV (reference sequence). The CDR3 is CASSRAGTSGRETQYF. The CDR3 DNA reads TGTGCCAGCAGTCGCGCCGGGACTAGCGGGAGAGAGACCCAGTACTTC.

This sequence joins TRBV2 and TRBJ2-3; weak D call: TRBD1 (7 bases). The ends were cut back, 6 bases at V and 2 bases at J, with 27 bases in the middle. CDR1 is SNHLY and CDR2 is FYNNEI in the germline V gene. The CDR3 extends over 19 amino acids. CDR3 in amino acids: CASRYRGGLGGVFTDTQYF. The CDR3 nucleotides read TGTGCCAGCAGGTACAGGGGTGGCCTGGGGGGTGTCTTCACAGATACGCAGTATTTT.

The chain employs TRBV10-3 and TRBJ1-1, with D perhaps matching TRBD1 (6 bases). CDR1 ENHRY and CDR2 SYGVKD come from the germline V gene. This CDR3 contains 16 residues. The ends were cut back, 3 bases at V and 1 base at J, with 15 bases in the middle. In DNA, the CDR3 is TGTGCCATCAGTGATCGGACAGCGTCAAGGAACACTGAAGCTTTCTTT. Residues: CAISDRTASRNTEAFF.

This chain uses TRBV5-1 with TRBJ2-1; 9 positions agree with TRBD1. The CDR3 spans 15 residues. CDR1 is SGHRS and CDR2 is YFSETQ in the germline V gene. The J segment lost 3 bases and the V segment lost 4 bases, leaving 5 bases of the junction unmatched. CDR3 in DNA: TGCGCCAGCAGCCCCGGGACAGGGCTCTACAATGAGCAGTTCTTC. Translated: CASSPGTGLYNEQFF.

J is TRBJ2-7 and V is TRBV19, with 10 bases that match TRBD2. The ends lost 6 bases at V and 2 bases at J; junction bases unmatched: 7. The CDR3 runs 15 residues. Germline CDR1 is LNHDA and CDR2 is SQIVND (reference sequence). This CDR3 reads CASRAGAGGPYEQYF. CDR3 DNA sequence: TGTGCCAGTAGGGCCGGAGCGGGAGGGCCCTACGAGCAGTACTTC.

The chain links TRBV18 to TRBJ1-2, with 7 bases fitting TRBD1. Losses at the gene ends were 5 bases for V and 4 bases for J; bases not matched to a gene: 4. The CDR3 has 13 amino acids. CDR1 is KGHSH, CDR2 LQKENI, per germline. Written as DNA, the CDR3 is TGTGCCAGCTCAAATGACAGGGTCTATGGCTACACCTTC. Its protein product is CASSNDRVYGYTF.

This clone was detected only a few times. The chain combines TRBV10-3 with TRBJ2-5; D call uncertain. The CDR3 length is 12 residues. The germline gives CDR1 ENHRY, CDR2 SYGVKD. V lost 4 bases and J lost 3, with 6 bases in between. CDR3 sequence: CAISGVEETQYF. The CDR3 DNA sequence: TGTGCCATCAGTGGCGTCGAAGAGACCCAGTACTTC.

V is TRBV5-6 and J is TRBJ1-3; the match to TRBD1 covers 9 bases. The CDR3 consists of 18 residues. Losses at the gene ends were 5 bases for V and 0 bases for J; bases not matched to a gene: 12. Per germline, CDR1 SGHDT and CDR2 YYEEEE. CDR3 in DNA: TGTGCCAGCAGGTCCGGGACAGGGAACCGACGCTCTGGAAACACCATATATTTT. Protein product: CASRSGTGNRRSGNTIYF.

J is TRBJ1-2 and V is TRBV2; D is possibly TRBD1 (5 bases). Germline V CDR1 and CDR2: SNHLY, FYNNEI. The CDR3 spans 13 residues. The V and J ends lost 7 bases and 7 bases respectively, with 16 bases between them. CDR3 nucleotide sequence: TGTGCCAGCATGAGCCAGGGATTGGGTGGCTACACCTTC. Translating gives CASMSQGLGGYTF.

The chain joins TRBV28 to TRBJ1-1; D uncertain. Trimming removed 0 bases at V and 8 bases at J, with 7 bases between. The germline gives CDR1 MDHEN, CDR2 SYDVKM. CDR3 length equals 12 residues. CDR3 residues: CASSLWGREAFF. CDR3 DNA: TGTGCCAGCAGTTTATGGGGCCGAGAAGCTTTCTTT. Full variable domain (remainder filled in from reference TRBV28 and TRBJ1-1): DVKVTQSSRYLVKRTGEKVFLECVQDMDHENMFWYRQDPGLGLRLIYFSYDVKMKEKGDIPEGYSVSREKKERFSLILESASTNQTSMYLCASSLWGREAFFGQGTRLTVV.

The chain combines TRBV6-1 with TRBJ2-5; the match to TRBD2 covers 8 bases. The tail of the sequence fits TRBJ2-7 better, so the J call may be wrong. The CDR3 extends over 13 amino acids. Germline V gives CDR1 MNHNS, CDR2 SASEGT. CDR3 protein: CASVRGGIYEQYF. CDR3 sequence (DNA): TGTGCCAGTGTGCGCGGGGGGATCTACGAGCAGTACTTC.